The 30 T cell receptor beta chains below were found in one sample sequenced in a study of vaccination and CD4 T cells after COVID-19. These TCRs' antigens remain unknown. The treatment denotes: approximately 9-day PBMC culture with coronavirus spike peptide pools or control peptides (ViraFEST assay). An Oncomine TCR Beta short-read assay was used to sequence the DNA from cultured CD4+ T cells. TCRdb redid the calling of the PCR reads with MiXCR, one entry per CDR3 protein. This table holds almost 15,000 distinct CDR3 sequences, under 85% found once. Sequences were obtained from CD4+ T cells from blood, cultured in vitro. The receptor source for this set is a human donor who had recovered from COVID-19.

The genes are TRBV4-3 and TRBJ1-6; no definite D call. The germline CDR1 and CDR2 sequences are LGHNA and YSLEER. Trimming took 0 bases from V and 7 from J, leaving 4 bases between them. This CDR3 contains 13 residues. The CDR3 nucleotides read TGCGCCAGCAGCCAAGACCAGAATTCACCCCTCCACTTT. Protein: CASSQDQNSPLHF.

The CDR3 sequence: CASSFETPAAFF. CDR3 sequence (DNA): TGTGCCAGCAGTTTTGAGACCCCTGCAGCTTTCTTT. V is TRBV12-3 or TRBV12-4 and J is TRBJ1-1; D not resolved. The CDR3 covers 12 residues. V gave up 3 bases and J gave up 10 bases, with 12 bases separating them.

This chain connects TRBV25-1 to TRBJ1-2, with a possible D match to TRBD1 (5 bases). This CDR3 has 15 residues. Looked up from germline, CDR1 is MGHDK and CDR2 is SYGVNS. V shed 3 bases and J shed 5 bases, with 16 bases lying between them. DNA of the CDR3: TGTGCCAGCAGTGATCCCTCGACAGCCCAGTATGGCTACACCTTC. Translated: CASSDPSTAQYGYTF.

V gene TRBV6-1 combines with J gene TRBJ2-1; D ambiguous. Germline loops: CDR1 MNHNS, CDR2 SASEGT. The CDR3 sequence is 13 residues long. V dropped 6 bases and J dropped 0 bases, with 6 bases sitting between them. The CDR3 loop is CASRQSSYNEQFF. CDR3 bases: TGTGCCAGCAGACAGAGCTCCTACAATGAGCAGTTCTTC.

The V call is TRBV20-1, the J call TRBJ2-3; 7 bases match TRBD2. Germline CDR1 and CDR2: DFQATT and SNEGSKA (reference sequence). J lost 0 bases, V lost 3 bases, and 6 bases had no gene match. The CDR3 has 15 residues. The CDR3, as DNA: TGCAGTGCTAGTTATACGGGAGGAAGCACAGATACGCAGTATTTT. It is translated as CSASYTGGSTDTQYF.

The chain combines TRBV7-2 with TRBJ1-1; D is uncertain. The CDR3 consists of 15 residues. V lost 0 bases, J lost 1 base, and 9 bases lay in between. From germline, CDR1 is SGHTA and CDR2 FQGNSA. CDR3 in DNA: TGTGCCAGCAGCTTAGCGACTCAACGGAACACTGAAGCTTTCTTT. Its translation: CASSLATQRNTEAFF.

The chain uses TRBV10-1 and TRBJ2-3; D could derive from TRBD1 or TRBD2 (6 bases each). The CDR3 extends over 20 amino acids. Trimming took 5 bases from V and 2 from J, leaving 29 bases between them. Per the germline V gene, CDR1 is WNHNN and CDR2 is SYGVQD (reference sequence). CDR3 DNA sequence: TGCGCCAGCAGTAAACTTATCCTGGGACACCAGTCTAGCGTCACAGATACGCAGTATTTT. Amino acids: CASSKLILGHQSSVTDTQYF.

The chain joins TRBV20-1 to TRBJ2-2, with 10 bases that match TRBD2. This CDR3 is built from 14 residues. Germline assignment: CDR1 DFQATT and CDR2 SNEGSKA (reference sequence). The CDR3 nucleotides are TGCAGCGGTCTAGCGGGAGAAGTTCCCGGGGAGCTGTTTTTT. Protein product: CSGLAGEVPGELFF.

This chain links TRBV28 with TRBJ1-5; 9 bases are shared with TRBD1. Germline CDR1 reads MDHEN; CDR2 reads SYDVKM. With 6 bases clipped from V and 5 bases from J, the junction kept 8 bases outside the gene matches. This CDR3 is 15 amino acids long. In nucleotides, the CDR3 is TGTGCCAGCAGGGAACAGGGGGCTATCCATCAGCCCCAGCATTTT. Its protein product is CASREQGAIHQPQHF.

V usage is TRBV24-1 and J usage is TRBJ2-1, with D possibly being TRBD2 (6 bases). CDR1 KGHDR and CDR2 SFDVKD come from the germline V gene. Between the trimmed V and J ends, which lost 0 bases and 7 bases, there was a span of 18 bases. The CDR3 has 17 amino acids. DNA for the CDR3: TGTGCCACCAGTGATTTGGGTGGCACTCTTGGGGGGAATGAGCAGTTCTTC. Protein sequence: CATSDLGGTLGGNEQFF.

The gene calls are TRBV7-9 and TRBJ1-1; no clear D gene. The CDR3 runs 12 residues. The germline V gene encodes CDR1 SEHNR and CDR2 FQNEAQ (reference sequence). Between the trimmed V and J ends, which lost 2 bases and 4 bases, there was a span of 5 bases. DNA of the CDR3: TGTGCCAGCAGCTTAATCCGCACTGAAGCTTTCTTT. Protein sequence: CASSLIRTEAFF. The whole variable domain, filled in from reference TRBV7-9 and TRBJ1-1, reads DTGVSQNPRHKITKRGQNVTFRCDPISEHNRLYWYRQTLGQGPEFLTYFQNEAQLEKSRLLSDRFSAERPKGSFSTLEIQRTEQGDSAMYLCASSLIRTEAFFGQGTRLTVV.

Here the CDR3 reads CATSDPRDRGNCEQFF. DNA for the CDR3: TGTGCCACCAGTGATCCCCGGGACAGGGGGAATTGCGAGCAGTTCTTC. The chain uses TRBV24-1 and TRBJ2-1; 11 bases are a match to TRBD1. The CDR3 loop spans 16 amino acids. The V and J ends lost 3 bases and 10 bases, in that order; junction bases with no gene match: 10. Looked up from germline, CDR1 is KGHDR and CDR2 is SFDVKD.

The V call is TRBV28, the J call TRBJ2-4; D not resolved. The V gene's germline CDR1 is MDHEN and CDR2 SYDVKM. The V end was cut by 8 bases, the J end by 8 bases, with 13 bases between. The CDR3 is 12 residues long. The CDR3 reads CASSESRYIQYF. Here the CDR3 DNA reads TGTGCCAGCTCTGAATCTAGGTACATTCAGTACTTC.

To note about this clonotype: The junction departs from the called germline gene at one end, perhaps through a read error. The rearrangement uses TRBV12-3 or TRBV12-4 and TRBJ1-5; TRBD1 aligns across 7 bases. The CDR3 has 11 amino acids. The CDR3 DNA reads as TGTGCCAGCAGCCTGACGGGACAGAGAGATTTT. This codes for CASSLTGQRDF.

The chain couples TRBV20-1 to TRBJ1-5; weak D call: TRBD1 (5 bases). CDR1 and CDR2 from the germline V gene are DFQATT and SNEGSKA (reference sequence). V was pared by 2 bases and J by 3 bases, with 11 bases between. This CDR3 comprises 14 residues. Here the CDR3 DNA reads TGCAGTGCTAGATGGGGGGGATCCAATCAGCCCCAGCATTTT. This encodes CSARWGGSNQPQHF.

The chain combines TRBV6-2 or TRBV6-3 with TRBJ2-7, with D hard to call. CDR3 length equals 14 residues. Per germline, CDR1 MNHEY and CDR2 SVGEGT. The V end was cut by 6 bases, the J end by 1 base, with 13 bases between. In DNA form, the CDR3 reads TGTGCCAGCAGACCCTATGGGGTGTCCTACGAGCAGTACTTC. Translating gives CASRPYGVSYEQYF.

V gene TRBV20-1 combines with J gene TRBJ1-1; D is undetermined. The CDR3 contains 12 residues. Trimming stripped 7 bases from V and 10 bases from J, with 19 bases between. CDR1 is DFQATT, CDR2 SNEGSKA, per germline (reference sequence). The CDR3 here is CSEGRPTGAAFF. As DNA, the CDR3 is TGCAGTGAAGGACGCCCTACCGGTGCAGCTTTCTTT.

This clonotype was seen just once. V usage is TRBV7-2 and J usage is TRBJ2-1; the D gene is possibly TRBD2 (6 bases). Trimming stripped 8 bases from V and 7 bases from J, with 21 bases between. This CDR3 comprises 15 residues. Per the germline V gene, CDR1 is SGHTA and CDR2 is FQGNSA. The CDR3 region is CASLYRGAGSNEQFF. Written as DNA, the CDR3 is TGTGCCAGCCTGTACCGCGGGGCCGGGTCAAATGAGCAGTTCTTC.

The CDR3 loop reads CASSTQRQGAGQPQHF. The CDR3 DNA reads TGTGCCAGTAGTACCCAAAGACAGGGGGCTGGTCAGCCCCAGCATTTT. The chain has TRBV19 and TRBJ1-5, with 10 bases fitting TRBD1. Germline trimming cut 4 bases from V and 6 bases from J; bases unmatched to any gene: 9. Germline V gene lookup returns CDR1 LNHDA and CDR2 SQIVND (reference sequence). CDR3 size: 16 residues.

This chain links TRBV7-8 with TRBJ2-5; maybe TRBD1 (6 bases). Between the trimmed V and J ends, which lost 6 bases and 2 bases, there was a span of 16 bases. CDR3 length equals 15 residues. Germline V gene data show CDR1 as SGHVS and CDR2 as FQNEAQ. The CDR3 DNA reads TGTGCCAGCAGACGGATCGGACAGTCACAAGAGACCCAGTACTTC. It yields the protein CASRRIGQSQETQYF.

The rearrangement uses TRBV20-1 and TRBJ1-5; D not resolved. Trimming shortened V by 6 bases and J by 7 bases, and 10 bases separated the two germline ends. CDR3 length: 11 amino acids. Germline V gives CDR1 DFQATT, CDR2 SNEGSKA (reference sequence). CDR3 region: CSAIYAQPQHF. In DNA, the CDR3 is TGCAGTGCCATATATGCCCAGCCCCAGCATTTT.

The chain carries TRBV20-1 and TRBJ1-5, with D unresolved. The CDR3 loop spans 13 amino acids. Deletions cut 3 bases from V and 7 bases from J, with 13 bases between. The germline V gene has CDR1 DFQATT and CDR2 SNEGSKA (reference sequence). CDR3 sequence (DNA): TGCAGTGCTAGGTCAGTGGGCGCCCAGCCCCAGCATTTT. Translation: CSARSVGAQPQHF.

The rearrangement uses TRBV29-1 and TRBJ1-1, with 7 bases fitting TRBD1. Germline loops: CDR1 SQVTM, CDR2 ANQGSEA. With V trimmed by 5 bases and J by 4 bases, 4 bases remained unmatched. The CDR3 has 12 residues. CDR3 sequence reads: CSVRAGGTEAFF. The CDR3 DNA reads TGCAGCGTTCGGGCAGGGGGCACTGAAGCTTTCTTT.

V and J are TRBV7-2 and TRBJ2-5, with 9 nucleotides matching TRBD1. Looked up from germline, CDR1 is SGHTA and CDR2 is FQGNSA. Trimming took 6 bases from V and 1 from J; bases not matched to a gene: 9. The CDR3 is 16 residues long. In DNA, the CDR3 is TGTGCCAGCAGGCGCAGGACAGGGGCCTTCCAAGAGACCCAGTACTTC. Protein sequence: CASRRRTGAFQETQYF.

The J gene is TRBJ1-2, the V gene TRBV10-3; 8 bases align to TRBD1. The germline V gene has CDR1 ENHRY and CDR2 SYGVKD. The V segment lost 0 bases and the J segment 2 bases; nucleotides outside the gene matches: 2. This CDR3 has 15 residues. CDR3 loop: CAISESGQGNYGYTF. CDR3 sequence (DNA): TGTGCCATCAGTGAGTCTGGACAGGGCAACTATGGCTACACCTTC.

The chain is built from TRBV20-1 and TRBJ1-2; a possible D gene is TRBD1 (5 bases). The germline V gene encodes CDR1 DFQATT and CDR2 SNEGSKA (reference sequence). This CDR3 has 11 residues. V was trimmed by 6 bases and J by 3 bases, leaving 8 bases between them. This CDR3 is CSAWDDYGYTF. The CDR3 DNA reads as TGCAGTGCCTGGGACGACTATGGCTACACCTTC.

The chain combines TRBV15 with TRBJ2-5, with D perhaps matching TRBD1 (6 bases). Per germline, CDR1 LNHNV and CDR2 YYDKDF (reference sequence). V shed 3 bases and J shed 4 bases, with 12 bases lying between them. This CDR3 is 14 amino acids long. CDR3 DNA sequence: TGTGCCACCAGCAGGGGACAAGGGGTAGAGACCCAGTACTTC. This gives the protein CATSRGQGVETQYF. Using reference TRBV15 and TRBJ2-5 for the parts outside the CDR3, the full variable domain is DAMVIQNPRYQVTQFGKPVTLSCSQTLNHNVMYWYQQKSSQAPKLLFHYYDKDFNNEADTPDNFQSRRPNTSFCFLDIRSPGLGDTAMYLCATSRGQGVETQYFGPGTRLLVL.

The chain is built from TRBV20-1 and TRBJ1-5, with 7 bases fitting TRBD1. V shed 3 bases, J shed 8 bases, and the junction held 7 bases outside the gene matches. Looked up from germline, CDR1 is DFQATT and CDR2 is SNEGSKA (reference sequence). The CDR3 runs to 13 residues. For the CDR3, the DNA is TGCAGTGCTAGCCGAGGGGGCAAGGAGCCCCAGCATTTT. It codes for CSASRGGKEPQHF.

This clonotype has more than one count but fewer than ten. The chain links TRBV27 to TRBJ1-1, with 7 bases that match TRBD1. Germline V gene lookup returns CDR1 MNHEY and CDR2 SMNVEV (reference sequence). This CDR3 contains 16 residues. Losses at the gene ends were 5 bases for V and 4 bases for J; bases not matched to a gene: 13. CDR3 DNA sequence: TGTGCCAGCAGTACCCGACAGGGCGGGGGATCCACTGAAGCTTTCTTT. This translates into CASSTRQGGGSTEAFF.

The rearrangement uses TRBV15 and TRBJ1-1; D remains unclear. V was shortened by 1 base and J by 0 bases, with 6 bases between the two germline ends. Germline V lookup: CDR1 LNHNV, CDR2 YYDKDF (reference sequence). The CDR3 covers 14 residues. The CDR3 sequence is CATSRGLLNTEAFF. The DNA of the CDR3 is TGTGCCACCAGCAGAGGACTCCTGAACACTGAAGCTTTCTTT. Variable domain in full (rest from reference TRBV15 and TRBJ1-1): DAMVIQNPRYQVTQFGKPVTLSCSQTLNHNVMYWYQQKSSQAPKLLFHYYDKDFNNEADTPDNFQSRRPNTSFCFLDIRSPGLGDTAMYLCATSRGLLNTEAFFGQGTRLTVV.